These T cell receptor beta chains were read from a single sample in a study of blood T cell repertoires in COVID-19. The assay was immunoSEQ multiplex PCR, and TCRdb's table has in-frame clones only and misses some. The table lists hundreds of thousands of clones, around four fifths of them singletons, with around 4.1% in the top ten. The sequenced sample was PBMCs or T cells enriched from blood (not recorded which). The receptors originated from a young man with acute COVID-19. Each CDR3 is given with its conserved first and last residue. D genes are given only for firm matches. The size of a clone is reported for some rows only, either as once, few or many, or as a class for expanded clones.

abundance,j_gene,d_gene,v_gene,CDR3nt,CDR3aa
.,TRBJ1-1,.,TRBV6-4,TGTGCCAGCAGGGTTGAGGCGGGGCGGACTGAAGCTTTCTTT,CASRVEAGRTEAFF
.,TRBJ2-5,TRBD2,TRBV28,TGTGCCAGCAGTCCCGGGACTAGCGGTCGGGAGACCCAGTACTTC,CASSPGTSGRETQYF
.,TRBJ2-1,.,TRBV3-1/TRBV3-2,TGTGCCAGCAGCTTCGGGAGAAGTCGGTCCAATGAGCAGTTCTTC,CASSFGRSRSNEQFF
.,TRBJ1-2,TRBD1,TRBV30,TGTGCCTGGAGTCCCTTGGGATACGGACAGGGGGCTAGGGGCTACACCTTC,CAWSPLGYGQGARGYTF
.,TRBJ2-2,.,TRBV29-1,TGCAGCGTTGTATTTCGGACAGACCCCACCGGGGAGCTGTTTTTT,CSVVFRTDPTGELFF
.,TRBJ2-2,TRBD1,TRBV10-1,TGCGCCAGCAGTGAAGCTGGACAGGGCCTCCACACCGGGGAGCTGTTTTTT,CASSEAGQGLHTGELFF
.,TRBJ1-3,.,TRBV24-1,TGTGCCACCAGTGATTTACGGGGAAACACCATATATTTT,CATSDLRGNTIYF
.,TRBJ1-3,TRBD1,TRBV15,TGTGCCACCAGCAGAGATCCTGGAGGGGGCCAGAGTGGAAACACCATATATTTT,CATSRDPGGGQSGNTIYF
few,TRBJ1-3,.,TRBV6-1,TGTGCCAGCAGTGAAGTCACTGGAAACACCATATATTTT,CASSEVTGNTIYF
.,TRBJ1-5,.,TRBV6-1,TGTGCCAGCAGTGAAGTAGCGCTTCCCCAGCATTTT,CASSEVALPQHF
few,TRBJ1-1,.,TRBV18,TGTGCCAGCTCACCACGGGCATTGAACACTGAAGCTTTCTTT,CASSPRALNTEAFF
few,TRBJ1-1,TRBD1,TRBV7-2,TGTGCCAGCAGTTCAGGGGGCCCGAGCACTGAAGCTTTCTTT,CASSSGGPSTEAFF
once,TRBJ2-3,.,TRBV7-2,TGTGCCAGCAGCACAGGGAGTGCGGATACGCAGTATTTT,CASSTGSADTQYF
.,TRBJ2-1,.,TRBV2,TGTGCCAGCAGTGAGGACAGATACAATGAGCAGTTCTTC,CASSEDRYNEQFF
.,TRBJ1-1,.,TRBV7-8,TGTGCCAGCAGCTTACTGGGGGCAGGGGACACTGAAGCTTTCTTT,CASSLLGAGDTEAFF
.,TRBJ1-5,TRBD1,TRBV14,TGTGCCAGCAGCCAAATGGGACAGGGAGGTAATCAGCCCCAGCATTTT,CASSQMGQGGNQPQHF
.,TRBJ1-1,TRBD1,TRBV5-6,TGTGCCAGCAGTCGACAGGGGGCGGGAATAACTGAAGCTTTCTTT,CASSRQGAGITEAFF
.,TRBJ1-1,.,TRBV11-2,TGTGCCAGCAGCTTAGCGGGGGGCACTGAAGCTTTCTTT,CASSLAGGTEAFF
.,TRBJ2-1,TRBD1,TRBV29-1,TGCAGCGTGGACAGGGGGGGACGTGAGCAGTTCTTC,CSVDRGGREQFF
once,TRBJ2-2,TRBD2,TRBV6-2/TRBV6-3,TGTGCCAGCAGTTGGACTAGTCCCGGGGAGCTGTTTTTT,CASSWTSPGELFF
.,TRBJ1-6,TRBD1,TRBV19,TGTGCCAGTAGTATAGATTCCCGACAGGGGAATTCACCCCTCCACTTT,CASSIDSRQGNSPLHF
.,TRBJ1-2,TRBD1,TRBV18,TGTGCCAGCTCACCACGGGTGTCGACAGGGAATAACGGCTACACCTTC,CASSPRVSTGNNGYTF
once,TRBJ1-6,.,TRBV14,TGTGCCAGCTCCCCGTCAGGCCTTTCACCCCTCCACTTT,CASSPSGLSPLHF
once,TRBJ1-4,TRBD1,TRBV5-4,TGTGCCAGCAGCAAACAGGGGGAGGGAACTAATGAAAAACTGTTTTTT,CASSKQGEGTNEKLFF
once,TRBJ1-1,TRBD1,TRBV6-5,TGTGCCAGCAGTTACCGGCAGGGGGACACTGAAGCTTTCTTT,CASSYRQGDTEAFF
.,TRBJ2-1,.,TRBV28,TGTGCCAGCAGTTTCTTTTCAGCGGACAATGAGCAGTTCTTC,CASSFFSADNEQFF
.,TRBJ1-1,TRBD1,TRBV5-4,TGTGCCAGCAGCCCCTGGACAGGGGTGAACACTGAAGCTTTCTTT,CASSPWTGVNTEAFF
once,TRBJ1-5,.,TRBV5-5,TGTGCCAGCGGTCCAGGGAATCAGCCCCAGCATTTT,CASGPGNQPQHF
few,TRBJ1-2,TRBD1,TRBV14,TGTGCCAGCAGCGATCGGGACAGGAGATTCTATGGCTACACCTTC,CASSDRDRRFYGYTF
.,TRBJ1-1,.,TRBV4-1,TGCGCCAGCAACAGGGCTGGGAGCCCTGAAGCTTTCTTT,CASNRAGSPEAFF
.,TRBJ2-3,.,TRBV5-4,TGTGCCAGCAGCTTGGATCTTGGCACAGATACGCAGTATTTT,CASSLDLGTDTQYF
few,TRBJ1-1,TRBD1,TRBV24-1,TGTGCCACCAGTGAGAGCCCGGGACAGGGTAGTACTGAAGCTTTCTTT,CATSESPGQGSTEAFF
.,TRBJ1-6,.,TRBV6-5,TGTGCCAGCAGTTACTTAGGGGGTAGTTATAATTCACCCCTCCACTTT,CASSYLGGSYNSPLHF
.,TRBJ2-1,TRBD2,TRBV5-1,TGTGCCAGCAGCCTGGGACTAGCGGGAAACAATGAGCAGTTCTTC,CASSLGLAGNNEQFF
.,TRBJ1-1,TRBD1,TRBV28,TGTGCCAGCAGCCTCTTCGGACAGGGGACGACGAACACTGAAGCTTTCTTT,CASSLFGQGTTNTEAFF
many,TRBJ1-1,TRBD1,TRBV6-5,TGTGCCAGTTCCTCCGGGACAGAGGCCGGGCAAGCTTTCTTT,CASSSGTEAGQAFF
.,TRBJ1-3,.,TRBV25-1,TGTGCCAGCAGTGAAAGGGGCTTGAGGTCCGGAAACACCATATATTTT,CASSERGLRSGNTIYF
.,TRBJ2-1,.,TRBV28,TGTGCCAGCACCTCAAAGGCAGGGGAGCAGTTCTTC,CASTSKAGEQFF
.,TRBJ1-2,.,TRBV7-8,TGTGCCAGCAGCTTAGAGCAGGGTATTGCTGGCTACACCTTC,CASSLEQGIAGYTF
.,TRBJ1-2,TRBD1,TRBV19,TGTGCCAGTGGACAGGGGAACTATGGCTACACCTTC,CASGQGNYGYTF
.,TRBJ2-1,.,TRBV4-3,TGCGCCAGCAGCCAAGAGCCGGGTGGGGAGCAGTTCTTC,CASSQEPGGEQFF
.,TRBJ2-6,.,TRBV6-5,TGTGCCAGCAGTTATTCCCAGGGGACCAACGTCCTGACTTTC,CASSYSQGTNVLTF
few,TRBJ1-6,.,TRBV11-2,TGTGCCAGCACCCTAACAGGGTCCTATAATTCACCCCTCCACTTT,CASTLTGSYNSPLHF
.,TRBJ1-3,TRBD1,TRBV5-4,TGTGCCAGCAGCCGCACCGGGACAGCCGGAAACACCATATATTTT,CASSRTGTAGNTIYF
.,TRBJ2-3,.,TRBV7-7,TGTGCTAGCAGCTTATCGAGTGGCACAGATACGCAGTATTTT,CASSLSSGTDTQYF
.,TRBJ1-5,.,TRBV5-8,TGTGCCAGCAGCCCTGATAGATCCAGGCAGCCCCAGCATTTT,CASSPDRSRQPQHF
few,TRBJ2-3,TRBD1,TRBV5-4,TGTGCCAGCAGCTTGGAAGGGACAGGGGGTACAGATACGCAGTATTTT,CASSLEGTGGTDTQYF
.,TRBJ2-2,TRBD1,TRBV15,TGTGCCACCAGCAGAGCCGGGACAGGGGTTTCCGGGGAGCTGTTTTTT,CATSRAGTGVSGELFF
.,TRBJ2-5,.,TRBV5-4,TGTGCCAGCAGCTTGGATCCCCAACAAGAGACCCAGTACTTC,CASSLDPQQETQYF
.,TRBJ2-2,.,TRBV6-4,TGTGCCAGCAGTGAGGAGGCGACCGGGGAGCTGTTTTTT,CASSEEATGELFF
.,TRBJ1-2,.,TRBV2,TGTGCCAGCAGTGAGTCAGCGGGCTACACCTTC,CASSESAGYTF
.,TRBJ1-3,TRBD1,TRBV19,TGTGCCAGTAGTATAACTACAGGGGGCGCCTCTGGAAACACCATATATTTT,CASSITTGGASGNTIYF
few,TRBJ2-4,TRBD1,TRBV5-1,TGTGCCAGCAGCGGGGGAATGGACAGGGGGCTCTCAAACATTCAGTACTTC,CASSGGMDRGLSNIQYF
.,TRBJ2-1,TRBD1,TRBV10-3,TGTGCCATCAGAACCGGGACAGGGTATCATGATGAGCAGTTCTTC,CAIRTGTGYHDEQFF
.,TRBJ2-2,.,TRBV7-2,TGTGCCAGCAGCTCAAGTAGGCCCGGACTTAGCGGGGAGCTGTTTTTT,CASSSSRPGLSGELFF